The rows below give T cell receptor beta chains drawn from one sample of a study of early T cells in non-severe SARS-CoV-2 infection. TCRdb re-called the 5' RACE reads through MiXCR, storing one row per CDR3 protein. Of 30,000 to 35,000 distinct CDR3 sequences listed, roughly 4.5% are singletons. Sequencing was performed on whole blood. The receptor source for this set is an adult who was a healthcare worker with PCR-confirmed SARS-CoV-2 infection or an uninfected control (not recorded which). CDR3s include the opening cysteine and the closing phenylalanine or tryptophan. D genes are given only for firm matches. A row's size may be missing; if present it is once, few, many or a size class.

V gene	D gene	clone size	J gene	CDR3 protein	CDR3 DNA
TRBV6-5	TRBD2	NA	TRBJ2-3	CASSRGLALTDTQYF	TGTGCCAGCAGTCGCGGACTAGCGCTCACAGATACGCAGTATTTT
TRBV12-3/TRBV12-4	NA	NA	TRBJ2-1	CASSFGVYNEQFF	TGTGCCAGCAGTTTTGGGGTCTACAATGAGCAGTTCTTC
TRBV7-9	NA	many	TRBJ1-1	CASSLVQEVAFF	TGTGCCAGCAGCTTAGTGCAGGAGGTGGCTTTCTTT
TRBV30	TRBD1	few	TRBJ1-1	CAWSPGTGITEAFF	TGTGCCTGGAGTCCCGGGACAGGGATCACTGAAGCTTTCTTT
TRBV10-3	NA	many	TRBJ1-1	CAISERGRMNTEAFF	TGTGCCATCAGTGAGCGGGGACGAATGAACACTGAAGCTTTCTTT
TRBV7-2	TRBD1	few	TRBJ1-5	CASSLAGGGQPQHF	TGTGCCAGCAGCTTGGCGGGAGGGGGCCAGCCCCAGCATTTT
TRBV18	NA	NA	TRBJ1-1	CASTDVGAEAFF	TGTGCCAGCACCGACGTAGGGGCTGAAGCTTTCTTT
TRBV7-8	NA	NA	TRBJ2-7	CASSLRDMIYEQYF	TGTGCCAGCAGCTTAAGGGACATGATCTACGAGCAGTACTTC
TRBV6-5	TRBD1	many	TRBJ1-1	CASELSRGHTEAFF	TGTGCCAGCGAGCTTTCCAGGGGGCACACTGAAGCTTTCTTT
TRBV9	TRBD1	many	TRBJ2-5	CASSVLSDRVQETQYF	TGTGCCAGCAGCGTATTGTCCGACAGGGTACAAGAGACCCAGTACTTC
TRBV7-8	NA	many	TRBJ1-5	CASSLTYSNQPQHF	TGTGCCAGCAGCTTAACATATAGCAATCAGCCCCAGCATTTT
TRBV6-1	NA	many	TRBJ2-7	CASSVSNEQYF	TGTGCCAGCAGTGTCTCTAACGAGCAGTACTTC
TRBV7-2	TRBD2	few	TRBJ2-3	CASSLVSSGGPDTQYF	TGTGCCAGCAGCTTAGTATCTAGCGGGGGGCCAGATACGCAGTATTTT
TRBV7-2	NA	many	TRBJ2-4	CASSLRQATDIQYF	TGTGCCAGCAGCTTAAGACAGGCAACTGACATTCAGTACTTC
TRBV7-9	TRBD1	many	TRBJ1-5	CASSLGSRVQGRSQPQHF	TGTGCCAGCAGCTTAGGATCGCGTGTACAGGGGAGAAGTCAGCCCCAGCATTTT
TRBV2	TRBD2	NA	TRBJ2-1	CASGTSGYNEQFF	TGTGCCAGTGGGACTAGCGGATACAATGAGCAGTTCTTC
TRBV2	NA	few	TRBJ1-5	CASRGQRNQPQHF	TGTGCCAGCAGGGGACAACGCAATCAGCCCCAGCATTTT
TRBV5-1	NA	few	TRBJ2-5	CASSESKETQYF	TGCGCCAGCAGCGAGTCAAAAGAGACCCAGTACTTC
TRBV7-8	TRBD1	NA	TRBJ2-5	CASSPNRDRGRQETQYF	TGTGCCAGCAGCCCCAACCGGGACAGGGGGCGTCAAGAGACCCAGTACTTC
TRBV11-2	TRBD1	many	TRBJ2-7	CASSFGQGYEQYF	TGTGCCAGCAGCTTCGGACAGGGCTACGAGCAGTACTTC
TRBV7-2	NA	few	TRBJ2-6	CASSLGRSGANVLTF	TGTGCCAGCAGCTTAGGCAGGTCTGGGGCCAACGTCCTGACTTTC
TRBV10-3	NA	NA	TRBJ2-3	CAIREDSADTQYF	TGTGCCATCAGGGAGGACAGTGCGGATACGCAGTATTTT
TRBV29-1	NA	many	TRBJ1-1	CSLGGTEAFF	TGCAGCCTTGGGGGAACTGAAGCTTTCTTT
TRBV7-2	TRBD2	many	TRBJ2-1	CASSLPLAGGLKGQFF	TGTGCCAGCAGCTTACCACTAGCGGGGGGCCTGAAAGGGCAGTTCTTC
TRBV7-9	NA	many	TRBJ2-7	CASSGHWTYEQYF	TGTGCCAGCAGTGGACACTGGACCTACGAGCAGTACTTC